Presented here are 18 T cell receptor beta chains from one specimen sequenced in a study of blood T cell repertoires in COVID-19. Here immunoSEQ multiplex PCR was the method, and the copy in TCRdb shows in-frame clones only, minus some. The sample has about 280,000 clones; roughly 85% are singletons. The sample taken for sequencing was peripheral blood. The receptors originated from a man aged 45-65 years with active or convalescent COVID-19.

This clone has a handful of counts. The J gene is TRBJ2-7, the V gene TRBV7-9, with TRBD2 identical over 7 bases. J was trimmed by 3 bases and V by 4 bases; bases with no gene match: 6. Germline-derived CDR1 and CDR2 are SEHNR and FQNEAQ (reference sequence). This CDR3 comprises 14 residues. The DNA of the CDR3 is TGTGCCAGCAGCTCCACACGGGACTACTACGAGCAGTACTTC. Protein: CASSSTRDYYEQYF.

The J gene is TRBJ2-5, the V gene TRBV19, with 9 nucleotides matching TRBD2. V shed 5 bases, J shed 7 bases, and the junction held 8 bases outside the gene matches. Germline loops: CDR1 LNHDA, CDR2 SQIVND (reference sequence). The CDR3 runs 14 residues. Here the CDR3 reads CASSLRGGWGTQYF. The CDR3 DNA reads as TGTGCCAGTAGTCTGCGGGGGGGCTGGGGGACCCAGTACTTC.

The gene calls are TRBV21-1 and TRBJ2-5; the table's D call, TRBD2, has no DNA check behind it. TRBV21-1 is deemed a pseudogene. The length of the CDR3 is 11 residues. The CDR3 is CAREIEETQYF. The CDR3 DNA reads as TGTGCCCGCGAGATCGAGGAGACCCAGTACTTC.

The genes are TRBV3-1 (or the pseudogene TRBV3-2) and TRBJ1-5; D possibly corresponds to TRBD1 (6 bases). Trimming took off 1 base at V and 2 bases at J, with 12 bases between the two ends. CDR1 is LGHDT, CDR2 YNNKEL, per germline (reference sequence). CDR3 length: 16 residues. DNA for the CDR3: TGTGCCAGCAGCCAAGGAGGGGGAAGCGGCAATCAGCCCCAGCATTTT. It encodes CASSQGGGSGNQPQHF.

This chain joins TRBV19 and TRBJ1-1; TRBD1 might be the D (5 bases). The germline V gene encodes CDR1 LNHDA and CDR2 SQIVND (reference sequence). Trimming took off 0 bases at V and 3 bases at J, with 17 bases between the two ends. The CDR3 is 17 residues long. This CDR3 is CASSIDRGFGADTEAFF. As DNA, the CDR3 is TGTGCCAGTAGTATAGATAGGGGTTTTGGGGCAGACACTGAAGCTTTCTTT.

CDR3 in amino acids: CASSATGGLAGVNEQFF. The CDR3 nucleotides are TGCGCCAGCAGCGCAACAGGGGGACTAGCGGGAGTCAATGAGCAGTTCTTC. V is TRBV10-2 and J is TRBJ2-1; 14 bases are a match to TRBD2. J lost 6 bases, V lost 6 bases, and 10 bases had no gene match. Germline V gives CDR1 WSHSY, CDR2 SAAADI. The CDR3 covers 17 residues.

The gene calls are TRBV13 and TRBJ1-1, with D unclear. This CDR3 region has 14 residues. From germline, CDR1 is PRHDT and CDR2 FYEKMQ (reference sequence). The ends were cut back, 2 bases at V and 3 bases at J, with 10 bases in the middle. In DNA form, the CDR3 reads TGTGCCAGCAGCTTATGGAAGCGTGACACTGAAGCTTTCTTT. It specifies CASSLWKRDTEAFF.

This chain connects TRBV2 to TRBJ2-7; 11 nucleotides align to TRBD2. The V segment lost 6 bases and the J segment 8 bases; nucleotides outside the gene matches: 12. CDR1 is SNHLY and CDR2 is FYNNEI in the germline V gene. The CDR3 totals 15 residues. The CDR3 DNA reads TGTGCCAGCAGCGGAGGGACTAGCGGAGGGCGCAAGCAGTACTTC. Its translation is CASSGGTSGGRKQYF.

This clone was detected only once. This chain connects TRBV3-1 (or the pseudogene TRBV3-2) to TRBJ1-5, with 11 bases fitting TRBD1. Germline V gene data show CDR1 as LGHDT and CDR2 as YNNKEL (reference sequence). After removal of 3 bases from V and 5 bases from J, the junction contained 3 bases not matched to a gene. The CDR3 length is 15 residues. In DNA form, the CDR3 reads TGTGCCAGCAGCCATAAGGGACAGGGGGATCAGCCCCAGCATTTT. It translates to CASSHKGQGDQPQHF.

The genes are TRBV19 and TRBJ2-1; D might be TRBD1 (6 bases). The V and J ends lost 3 bases and 5 bases respectively, with 8 bases between them. Germline CDR1 and CDR2: LNHDA and SQIVND (reference sequence). There are 13 residues in the CDR3. CDR3 DNA: TGTGCCAGTAGTATCCAGGGGCACAATGAGCAGTTCTTC. It yields the protein CASSIQGHNEQFF.

The chain recombines TRBV6-2 or TRBV6-3 with TRBJ2-2; tentative D call: TRBD1 (10 bases). This CDR3 has 20 amino acids. V lost 4 bases and J lost 7, with 31 bases in between. Germline CDR1 is MNHEY and CDR2 is SVGEGT. The CDR3 sequence: CASSSRTGGTWLAGFGELFF. In nucleotides, the CDR3 is TGTGCCAGCAGTTCCCGGACAGGGGGAACTTGGCTAGCGGGATTCGGGGAGCTGTTTTTT.

V usage is TRBV30 and J usage is TRBJ2-6; 9 nucleotides line up with TRBD1. The ends lost 5 bases at V and 0 bases at J; junction bases unmatched: 8. This CDR3 contains 17 residues. The germline CDR1 and CDR2 sequences are GTSNPN and SVGIG (reference sequence). CDR3: CAWATGGFSSGANVLTF. Written as DNA, the CDR3 is TGTGCCTGGGCGACAGGGGGTTTCTCCTCTGGGGCCAACGTCCTGACTTTC.

This chain connects TRBV10-3 to TRBJ1-6; D ambiguous. V lost 2 bases, J lost 7 bases, and 6 bases lay in between. Germline V gives CDR1 ENHRY, CDR2 SYGVKD. The CDR3 sequence is 13 residues long. The CDR3 DNA sequence: TGTGCCATCAGTGAGGCGCCCAATTCACCCCTCCACTTT. It codes for CAISEAPNSPLHF.

V is TRBV5-4 and J is TRBJ2-1; 10 nucleotides line up with TRBD2. CDR1 is SGHNT and CDR2 is YYREEE in the germline V gene (reference sequence). CDR3 length: 15 amino acids. Trimming at V came to 2 bases and at J to 7 bases, leaving 6 bases not matched to a gene. The CDR3: CASSLAGGPRNEQFF. DNA of the CDR3: TGTGCCAGCAGCTTAGCGGGAGGGCCACGAAATGAGCAGTTCTTC.

This clone turned up a few times. The rearrangement links TRBV11-2 to TRBJ2-7; 8 bases fit TRBD1. Trimming cost V 2 bases and J 5 bases; bases outside gene matches: 11. In germline, CDR1 is SGHAT, CDR2 FQNNGV. The CDR3 covers 16 residues. The CDR3 loop reads CASSLLRGRTSHEQYF. CDR3 DNA sequence: TGTGCCAGCAGCTTACTCAGGGGGCGAACGAGCCACGAGCAGTACTTC.

This chain connects TRBV5-5 to TRBJ1-1; D is undetermined. V was clipped by 1 base and J by 2 bases, with 6 bases between them. Germline V lookup: CDR1 SGHKS, CDR2 YYEKEE (reference sequence). There are 13 residues in the CDR3. This CDR3 reads CASSLHLNTEAFF. Here the CDR3 DNA reads TGTGCCAGCAGCTTGCATCTAAACACTGAAGCTTTCTTT.

Comments on this clone: Other nucleotide sequences in the sample specify the same CDR3. The gene calls are TRBV5-1 and TRBJ2-1; TRBD2 might be the D (6 bases). CDR1 is SGHRS and CDR2 is YFSETQ in the germline V gene. V was cut by 4 bases and J by 1 base, with 6 bases left in between. The CDR3 runs to 13 residues. CDR3 sequence: CASSGTSYNEQFF. The CDR3 DNA reads TGCGCCAGCAGCGGGACTTCCTACAATGAGCAGTTCTTC.

The genes are TRBV2 and TRBJ2-1, with D possibly being TRBD1 (5 bases). CDR3 size: 14 residues. The germline CDR1 and CDR2 sequences are SNHLY and FYNNEI. The V and J ends lost 2 bases and 8 bases respectively, with 13 bases between them. The CDR3 is CASSERTFDYEQFF. DNA for the CDR3: TGTGCCAGCAGTGAAAGGACATTCGATTATGAGCAGTTCTTC.